A single sample is the source of the 25 T cell receptor beta chains below, sequenced in a study of CD8 T cells in ankylosing spondylitis. The antigens these receptors bind are not known. TCRdb itself ran the 5' RACE reads through MiXCR, one entry per CDR3 protein. The sample lists about 510,000 distinct CDR3 sequences; approximately 5.3% were seen once. General observations from the study: Fewer than 10 highly homologous variants made up a TCR beta motif that seemed to typify ankylosing spondylitis blood.

The source material was blood, either unsorted or a sorted T cell fraction (not recorded which). Receptors originate from a male donor with ankylosing spondylitis.

This clonotype has ten or more counts. V usage is TRBV7-9 and J usage is TRBJ1-2; no clear D. This CDR3 has 12 amino acids. Between the trimmed V and J ends, which lost 0 bases and 7 bases, there was a span of 6 bases. Germline CDR1 SEHNR, CDR2 FQNEAQ (reference sequence). CDR3 bases: TGTGCCAGCAGCTTAGCCTGGTTTGGCTACACCTTC. It specifies CASSLAWFGYTF. The full variable domain, with the rest looked up from reference TRBV7-9 and TRBJ1-2, is DTGVSQNPRHKITKRGQNVTFRCDPISEHNRLYWYRQTLGQGPEFLTYFQNEAQLEKSRLLSDRFSAERPKGSFSTLEIQRTEQGDSAMYLCASSLAWFGYTFGSGTRLTVV.

This clonotype was observed many times. The CDR3 DNA sequence: TGTGCCAGCAGCTCGAAAACAGGGATTCAGCCCCAGCATTTT. Its protein is CASSSKTGIQPQHF. This sequence joins TRBV7-2 and TRBJ1-5; D might be TRBD1 (6 bases). Trimming stripped 4 bases from V and 6 bases from J, with 13 bases between. CDR3 length: 14 amino acids. CDR1 SGHTA and CDR2 FQGNSA come from the germline V gene.

There are a few counts of this clonotype. The chain joins TRBV10-3 to TRBJ1-1; D is undetermined. CDR3 size: 14 residues. From germline, CDR1 is ENHRY and CDR2 SYGVKD. The CDR3 bases are TGTGCACACTCCGGACTCCCCGGGAACACTGAAGCTTTCTTT. This gives the protein CAHSGLPGNTEAFF.

This clonotype was detected ten times or more. The CDR3 region has the DNA TGTGCCAGCAGGAGGGACGGCACTAATGAAAAACTGTTTTTT. It yields the protein CASRRDGTNEKLFF. This chain uses TRBV7-2 with TRBJ1-4; D may be TRBD1 (5 bases). V was shortened by 6 bases and J by 2 bases, with 10 bases between the two germline ends. Germline CDR1 is SGHTA and CDR2 is FQGNSA. There are 14 residues in the CDR3.

This clonotype showed up many times. The chain employs TRBV29-1 and TRBJ2-7, with a weak D call TRBD1 (6 bases). The CDR3 is 10 amino acids. Deletions cut 6 bases from V and 6 bases from J, with 9 bases between. Per germline, CDR1 SQVTM and CDR2 ANQGSEA. CDR3 protein: CSVEDSEQYF. The CDR3 region has the DNA TGCAGCGTCGAGGACAGCGAGCAGTACTTC.

In its sample, this clonotype was seen many times. The rearrangement links TRBV5-1 to TRBJ2-7, with D tentatively TRBD1 (5 bases). Trimming removed 4 bases at V and 4 bases at J, with 21 bases between. Germline V gene lookup returns CDR1 SGHRS and CDR2 YFSETQ. This CDR3 is built from 16 residues. The CDR3 DNA reads as TGCGCCAGCAGCCTACTTCAGGGAACGGGTCTTTACGAGCAGTACTTC. Its translation: CASSLLQGTGLYEQYF.

This clonotype appeared many times. The J gene is TRBJ1-5, the V gene TRBV20-1; unclear D gene. CDR1 is DFQATT and CDR2 is SNEGSKA in the germline V gene (reference sequence). CDR3 length: 15 residues. V dropped 1 base and J dropped 0 bases, with 10 bases sitting between them. CDR3 DNA: TGCAGTGCTAGAGTCCCGGGGTTTAGCAATCAGCCCCAGCATTTT. Translating it yields CSARVPGFSNQPQHF.

This clonotype has ten or more counts. The chain joins TRBV6-5 to TRBJ2-2; D is possibly TRBD1 (5 bases). Germline CDR1 is MNHEY and CDR2 is SVGAGI. With 0 bases removed from V and 2 bases from J, the gap between germline ends came to 13 bases. This CDR3 is 17 amino acids long. This CDR3 reads CASSYSNPGPNTGELFF. The DNA of the CDR3 is TGTGCCAGCAGTTACTCGAACCCAGGGCCCAACACCGGGGAGCTGTTTTTT.

This clonotype has ten or more counts. This chain joins TRBV7-8 and TRBJ1-4, with a tentative D call TRBD1 (5 bases). V shed 5 bases and J shed 5 bases, with 15 bases lying between them. The germline V gene has CDR1 SGHVS and CDR2 FQNEAQ. This CDR3 is built from 15 residues. The CDR3 is CASSPVRAPNEKLFF. The CDR3 DNA is TGTGCCAGCAGCCCTGTCAGGGCCCCCAATGAAAAACTGTTTTTT. The full variable domain, completed using reference TRBV7-8 and TRBJ1-4, is GAGVSQSPRYKVAKRGQDVALRCDPISGHVSLFWYQQALGQGPEFLTYFQNEAQLDKSGLPSDRFFAERPEGSVSTLKIQRTQQEDSAVYLCASSPVRAPNEKLFFGSGTQLSVL.

This clonotype has ten or more counts. This chain uses TRBV12-3 or TRBV12-4 with TRBJ2-5; 11 nucleotides align to TRBD2. The CDR3 is made up of 16 amino acids. After removal of 4 bases from V and 1 base from J, the junction contained 5 bases not matched to a gene. CDR3 coding DNA: TGTGCCAGCAGTTCGATCCTAGCGGGAGGCCAAGAGACCCAGTACTTC. Amino acids: CASSSILAGGQETQYF.

The chain combines TRBV5-5 with TRBJ2-4, with D possibly being TRBD2 (5 bases). The CDR3 loop spans 13 amino acids. Germline V gives CDR1 SGHKS, CDR2 YYEKEE (reference sequence). V lost 2 bases and J lost 9, with 12 bases in between. In DNA form, the CDR3 reads TGTGCCAGCAGCTTCGGGGTCCTCTGCATTCAGTACTTC. Protein: CASSFGVLCIQYF. The entire variable domain, with the rest obtained from reference TRBV5-5 and TRBJ2-4, is as follows: DAGVTQSPTHLIKTRGQQVTLRCSPISGHKSVSWYQQVLGQGPQFIFQYYEKEERGRGNFPDRFSARQFPNYSSELNVNALLLGDSALYLCASSFGVLCIQYFGAGTRLSVL.

There are many counts of this clonotype. J is TRBJ2-7 and V is TRBV7-2, with TRBD1 matching over 8 bases. Per germline, CDR1 SGHTA and CDR2 FQGNSA. V was pared by 5 bases and J by 5 bases, with 8 bases of the junction left unmatched. The CDR3 consists of 14 residues. This chain's CDR3 is CASSERTGSNEQYF. CDR3 in DNA: TGTGCCAGCAGCGAGCGGACAGGGTCTAACGAGCAGTACTTC.

In this sample, this clonotype turned up many times. V gene TRBV25-1 combines with J gene TRBJ1-1; the D gene is possibly TRBD1 (6 bases). CDR1 MGHDK and CDR2 SYGVNS come from the germline V gene. CDR3 length: 13 residues. V gave up 8 bases and J gave up 5 bases, with 15 bases separating them. The CDR3 region is CASLSRGATEAFF. In DNA form, the CDR3 reads TGTGCCAGCCTATCTAGGGGGGCGACTGAAGCTTTCTTT.

This clonotype was counted many times. The chain recombines TRBV5-1 with TRBJ2-7; tentative D call: TRBD2 (7 bases). CDR1 and CDR2 (germline): SGHRS, YFSETQ. Between the trimmed V and J ends, which lost 5 bases and 2 bases, there was a span of 14 bases. The CDR3 extends over 14 amino acids. Written as DNA, the CDR3 is TGCGCCAGCAGGGCGGGGGCGAGTGCCTACGAGCAGTACTTC. It encodes CASRAGASAYEQYF.

The genes are TRBV7-2 and TRBJ1-5, with D possibly TRBD1 on 5 matching bases. This CDR3 is 15 amino acids long. The germline V gene encodes CDR1 SGHTA and CDR2 FQGNSA. V lost 1 base to trimming and J lost 0 bases, with 7 bases between them. CDR3 DNA sequence: TGTGCCAGCAGCTTAGTCACAGGTAGCAATCAGCCCCAGCATTTT. Amino acids: CASSLVTGSNQPQHF.

This clonotype was recorded many times. CDR3: CASSRSGPYGYTF. CDR3 nucleotide sequence: TGTGCCAGCAGCCGGTCGGGGCCGTATGGCTACACCTTC. V usage is TRBV12-3 or TRBV12-4 and J usage is TRBJ1-2, with a possible D match to TRBD1 (5 bases). Trimming cost V 6 bases and J 5 bases, with 13 bases left between them. The CDR3 runs 13 residues.

This clonotype has ten or more counts. V gene TRBV7-9 combines with J gene TRBJ2-3; 9 positions match TRBD2. Germline CDR1 reads SEHNR; CDR2 reads FQNEAQ (reference sequence). The CDR3 is 15 amino acids. V trimming: 3 bases; J trimming: 1 base; junction bases outside the gene matches: 2. The CDR3 is CASSFWTSGTDTQYF. DNA of the CDR3: TGTGCCAGCAGCTTTTGGACTAGCGGCACAGATACGCAGTATTTT. Full variable domain (rest looked up from reference TRBV7-9 and TRBJ2-3): DTGVSQNPRHKITKRGQNVTFRCDPISEHNRLYWYRQTLGQGPEFLTYFQNEAQLEKSRLLSDRFSAERPKGSFSTLEIQRTEQGDSAMYLCASSFWTSGTDTQYFGPGTRLTVL.

At least ten counts were recorded for this clonotype. The rearrangement joins TRBV9 to TRBJ2-2; D is unclear. The CDR3 has 16 residues. Germline CDR1 and CDR2: SGDLS and YYNGEE. Trimming took off 0 bases at V and 0 bases at J, with 9 bases between the two ends. The CDR3 region is CASSVAGQSNTGELFF. The CDR3 nucleotides read TGTGCCAGCAGCGTAGCTGGGCAGTCGAACACCGGGGAGCTGTTTTTT.

Many counts were recorded for this clonotype. The V and J genes are TRBV20-1 and TRBJ1-4; no firm D call. V was clipped by 3 bases and J by 1 base, with 9 bases between them. This CDR3 is 14 amino acids long. Germline lookup yields CDR1 DFQATT and CDR2 SNEGSKA (reference sequence). This CDR3 is CSARNRLTNEKLFF. The CDR3 DNA reads TGCAGTGCTAGGAACAGACTAACTAATGAAAAACTGTTTTTT.

This clonotype was detected only a few times. The rearrangement links TRBV7-8 to TRBJ2-5; D not certain. The CDR3 runs to 13 residues. V was pared by 7 bases and J by 0 bases, with 9 bases between. Germline CDR1 SGHVS, CDR2 FQNEAQ. The CDR3 sequence is CASMTTNQETQYF. In DNA, the CDR3 is TGTGCCAGCATGACGACAAACCAAGAGACCCAGTACTTC.

At least ten counts were recorded for this clonotype. The CDR3 DNA sequence: TGTGCCAGCAGTTTAGGGAAAAATCAGCCCCAGCATTTT. Its protein is CASSLGKNQPQHF. The gene calls are TRBV12-3 or TRBV12-4 and TRBJ1-5; D is ambiguous. This CDR3 region has 13 residues. V was shortened by 1 base and J by 4 bases, with 5 bases between the two germline ends.

This clonotype has a handful of counts. The chain recombines TRBV5-1 with TRBJ2-1; D is uncertain. Trimming shortened V by 1 base and J by 8 bases, and 13 bases separated the two germline ends. Germline lookup yields CDR1 SGHRS and CDR2 YFSETQ. The CDR3 length is 14 residues. CDR3 in amino acids: CASSLSHQAYEQFF. The DNA of the CDR3 is TGCGCCAGCAGCTTGTCTCACCAAGCTTATGAGCAGTTCTTC.

The chain has TRBV5-1 and TRBJ2-1; 8 bases line up with TRBD1. The CDR3 has 15 amino acids. V lost 7 bases to trimming and J lost 10 bases; unmatched junction nucleotides: 16. Germline V lookup: CDR1 SGHRS, CDR2 YFSETQ. CDR3 loop: CASQMGQVNNLEQFF. The CDR3 DNA reads as TGCGCCAGCCAGATGGGACAGGTCAACAATCTAGAGCAGTTCTTC.

This chain uses TRBV10-1 with TRBJ2-7; unclear D gene. V lost 3 bases, J lost 2 bases, and 5 bases lay in between. The V gene's germline CDR1 is WNHNN and CDR2 SYGVQD (reference sequence). CDR3 size: 12 residues. The CDR3 nucleotides are TGCGCCAGCAGTGACAGTACCTACGAGCAGTACTTC. It codes for CASSDSTYEQYF.

On this clonotype itself: This may stem from a read error, because a much larger clone lies one nucleotide away. The V gene is TRBV20-1, the J gene TRBJ1-3, with D tentatively TRBD1 (5 bases). The CDR3 totals 16 residues. Germline V gives CDR1 DFQATT, CDR2 SNEGSKA (reference sequence). The CDR3 region has the DNA TGCTGTGCTAGGGTTTCCGGGGCCAACTCTGGAAACACCATATATTTT. Residues: CCARVSGANSGNTIYF.